This T cell receptor (beta chain) originates from a study of blood T cell repertoires in COVID-19. Study-wide context: Collection of acute and convalescent COVID-19 samples took place in the United States, Italy and Spain.

This clone was counted between two and nine times. Under the authors' procedure: Nucleated cell counts were estimated from reference gene primer amplification. Sequencing used immunoSEQ multiplex PCR; TCRdb keeps in-frame clones, though not all of them. The V and J calls and clone size were taken over from that table, and D and trimming were inferred from the DNA. This table holds 72,000 or so clones, about 87% found once. Per germline, CDR1 SGHTA and CDR2 FQGNSA. This CDR3 contains 15 residues. V lost 5 bases and J lost 3, with 15 bases in between. V is TRBV7-2 and J is TRBJ2-3; D may be TRBD2 (5 bases). The source is a man aged 50-59 years with active COVID-19. Source material: peripheral blood. The CDR3 nucleotides are TGTGCCAGCAGCGACCGGAAGATAGCGACAGATACGCAGTATTTT. This sequence encodes CASSDRKIATDTQYF.